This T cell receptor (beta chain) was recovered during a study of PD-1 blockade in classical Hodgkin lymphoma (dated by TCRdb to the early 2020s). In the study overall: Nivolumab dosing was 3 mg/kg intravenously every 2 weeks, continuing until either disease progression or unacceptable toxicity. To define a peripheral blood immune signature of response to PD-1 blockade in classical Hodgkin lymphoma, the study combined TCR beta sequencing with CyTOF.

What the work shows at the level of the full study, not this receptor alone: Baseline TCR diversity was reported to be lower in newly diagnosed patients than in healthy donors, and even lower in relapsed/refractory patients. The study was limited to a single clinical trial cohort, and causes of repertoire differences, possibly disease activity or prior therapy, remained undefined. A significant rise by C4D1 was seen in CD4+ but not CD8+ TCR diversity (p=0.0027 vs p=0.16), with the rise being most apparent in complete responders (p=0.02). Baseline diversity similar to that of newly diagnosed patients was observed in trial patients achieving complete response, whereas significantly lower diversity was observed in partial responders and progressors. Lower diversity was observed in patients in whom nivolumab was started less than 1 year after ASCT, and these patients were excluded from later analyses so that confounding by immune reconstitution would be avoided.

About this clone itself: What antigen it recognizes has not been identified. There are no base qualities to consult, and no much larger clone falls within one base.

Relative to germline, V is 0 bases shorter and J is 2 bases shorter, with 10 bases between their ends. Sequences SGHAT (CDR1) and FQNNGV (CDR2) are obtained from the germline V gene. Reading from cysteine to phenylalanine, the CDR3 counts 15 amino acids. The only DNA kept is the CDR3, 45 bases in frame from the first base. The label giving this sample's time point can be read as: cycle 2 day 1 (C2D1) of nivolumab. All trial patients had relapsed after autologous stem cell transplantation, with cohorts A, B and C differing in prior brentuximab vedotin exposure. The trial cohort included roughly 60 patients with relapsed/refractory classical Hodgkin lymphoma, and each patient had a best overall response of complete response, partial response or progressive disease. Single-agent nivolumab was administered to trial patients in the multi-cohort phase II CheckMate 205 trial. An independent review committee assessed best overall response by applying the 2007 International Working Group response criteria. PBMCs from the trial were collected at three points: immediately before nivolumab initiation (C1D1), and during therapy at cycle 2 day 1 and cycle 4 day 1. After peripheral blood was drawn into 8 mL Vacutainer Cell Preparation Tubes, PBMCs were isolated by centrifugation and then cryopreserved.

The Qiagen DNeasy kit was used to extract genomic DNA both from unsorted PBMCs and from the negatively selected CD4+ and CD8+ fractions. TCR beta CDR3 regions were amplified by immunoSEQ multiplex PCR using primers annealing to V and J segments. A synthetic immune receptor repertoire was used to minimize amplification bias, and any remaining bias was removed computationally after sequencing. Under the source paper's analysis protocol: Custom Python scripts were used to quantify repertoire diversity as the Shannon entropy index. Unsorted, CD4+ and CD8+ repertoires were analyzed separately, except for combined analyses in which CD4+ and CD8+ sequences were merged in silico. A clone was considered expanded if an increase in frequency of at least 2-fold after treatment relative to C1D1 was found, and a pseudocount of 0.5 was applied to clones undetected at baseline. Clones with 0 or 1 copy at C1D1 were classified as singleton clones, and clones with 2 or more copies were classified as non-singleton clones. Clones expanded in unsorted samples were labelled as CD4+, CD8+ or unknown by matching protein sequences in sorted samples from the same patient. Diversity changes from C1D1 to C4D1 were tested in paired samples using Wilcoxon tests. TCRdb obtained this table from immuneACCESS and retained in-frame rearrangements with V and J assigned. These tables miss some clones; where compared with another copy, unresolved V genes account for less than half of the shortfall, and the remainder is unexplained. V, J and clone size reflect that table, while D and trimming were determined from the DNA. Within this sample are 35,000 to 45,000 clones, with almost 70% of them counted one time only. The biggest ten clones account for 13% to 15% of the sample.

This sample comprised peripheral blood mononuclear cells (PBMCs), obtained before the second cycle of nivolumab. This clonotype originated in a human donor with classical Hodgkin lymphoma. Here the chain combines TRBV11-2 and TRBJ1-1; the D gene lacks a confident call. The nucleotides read TGTGCCAGCAGCTTAGATTCCTGGCTCAACACTGAAGCTTTCTTT. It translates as CASSLDSWLNTEAFF.